This TCR beta chain was sequenced for a study of shared clonotypes between healthy human individuals. Participating donors were healthy, HIV-negative adults free of recent acute infections or vaccinations. Splitting the CD4+ cells yielded a CD45RA+ naive subset and a CD45RA-negative memory subset. Template for every sorted-subset replicate PCR totaled approximately 0.2 ug DNA, roughly 30,000 T cell genomes. Only in-frame clones appear in the TCRdb table, and some are missing; sequencing was by immunoSEQ multiplex PCR. Of a few million clones listed, 85% to 95% were seen once; the top ten hold 0.3% to 0.45%. Germline V gene data show CDR1 as SGHRS and CDR2 as YFSETQ. Trimming pared 6 bases from V and 1 base from J, leaving 14 bases between. This CDR3 is 14 amino acids long.

The source of this sequence is a man aged 18-30 years in good health. Some clones in this sample may be carry-over from other donors' samples. The specimen was naive CD4+ T cells from PBMCs. The subset: CD45RA+ positively selected. The rearrangement uses TRBV5-1 and TRBJ2-7; D may be TRBD1 or TRBD2 (6 bases each). The DNA of the CDR3 is TGCGCCAGCAAGCGCGAGGGGGGTTCCTACGAGCAGTACTTC. It specifies CASKREGGSYEQYF.